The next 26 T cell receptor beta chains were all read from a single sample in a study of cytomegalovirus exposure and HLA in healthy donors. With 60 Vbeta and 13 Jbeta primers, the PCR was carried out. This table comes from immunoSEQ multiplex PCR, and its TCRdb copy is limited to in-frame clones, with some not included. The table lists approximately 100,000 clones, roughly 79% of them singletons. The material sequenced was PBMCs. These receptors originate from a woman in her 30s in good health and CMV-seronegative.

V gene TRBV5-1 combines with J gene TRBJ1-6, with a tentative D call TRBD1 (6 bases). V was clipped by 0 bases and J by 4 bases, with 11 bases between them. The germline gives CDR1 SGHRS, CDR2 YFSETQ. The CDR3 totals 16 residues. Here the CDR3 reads CASSLAGVRYNSPLHF. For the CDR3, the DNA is TGCGCCAGCAGCTTGGCAGGGGTTAGATATAATTCACCCCTCCACTTT.

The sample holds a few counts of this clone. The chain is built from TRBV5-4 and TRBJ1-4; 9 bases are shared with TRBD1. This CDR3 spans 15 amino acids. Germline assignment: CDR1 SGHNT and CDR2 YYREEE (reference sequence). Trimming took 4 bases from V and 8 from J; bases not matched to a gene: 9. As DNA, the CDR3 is TGTGCCAGCAGCACGCCGACAGGGGGTCACGAAAAACTGTTTTTT. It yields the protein CASSTPTGGHEKLFF.

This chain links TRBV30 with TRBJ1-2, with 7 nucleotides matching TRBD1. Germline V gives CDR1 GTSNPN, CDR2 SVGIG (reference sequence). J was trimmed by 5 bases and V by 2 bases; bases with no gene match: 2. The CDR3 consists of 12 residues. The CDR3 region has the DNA TGTGCCTGGAGTACGACAGGGTATGGCTACACCTTC. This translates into CAWSTTGYGYTF.

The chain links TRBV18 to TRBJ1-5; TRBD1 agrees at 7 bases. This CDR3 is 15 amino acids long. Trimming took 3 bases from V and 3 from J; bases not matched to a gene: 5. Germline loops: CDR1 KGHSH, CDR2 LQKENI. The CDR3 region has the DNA TGTGCCAGCTCACCGGGGGGACAGACCAATCAGCCCCAGCATTTT. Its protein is CASSPGGQTNQPQHF.

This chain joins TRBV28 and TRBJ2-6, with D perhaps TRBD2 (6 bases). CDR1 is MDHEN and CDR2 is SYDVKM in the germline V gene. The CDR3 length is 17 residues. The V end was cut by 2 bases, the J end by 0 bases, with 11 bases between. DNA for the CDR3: TGTGCCAGCAGTTTACAGCGGGCTTACTCTGGGGCCAACGTCCTGACTTTC. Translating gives CASSLQRAYSGANVLTF. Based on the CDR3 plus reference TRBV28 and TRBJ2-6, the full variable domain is DVKVTQSSRYLVKRTGEKVFLECVQDMDHENMFWYRQDPGLGLRLIYFSYDVKMKEKGDIPEGYSVSREKKERFSLILESASTNQTSMYLCASSLQRAYSGANVLTFGAGSRLTVL.

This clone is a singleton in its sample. CDR3 DNA sequence: TGTGCCAGCAGTGATTCCCGCGGGAGGTCCTACAATGAGCAGTTCTTC. It codes for CASSDSRGRSYNEQFF. The V and J genes are TRBV2 and TRBJ2-1; 8 nucleotides line up with TRBD2. There are 16 residues in the CDR3. Germline assignment: CDR1 SNHLY and CDR2 FYNNEI. Losses at the gene ends were 3 bases for V and 1 base for J; bases not matched to a gene: 5.

As DNA, the CDR3 is TGTGCCAGCAGTCCACGGACTAGCGGGAGTTTATTGCTGGCCCACAATGAGCAGTTCTTC. It codes for CASSPRTSGSLLLAHNEQFF. This sequence joins TRBV27 and TRBJ2-1; the match to TRBD2 covers 13 bases. CDR1 is MNHEY, CDR2 SMNVEV, per germline (reference sequence). The junction had 18 bases not matched to a gene; V was cut back by 5 bases and J by 5 bases. This CDR3 spans 20 amino acids.

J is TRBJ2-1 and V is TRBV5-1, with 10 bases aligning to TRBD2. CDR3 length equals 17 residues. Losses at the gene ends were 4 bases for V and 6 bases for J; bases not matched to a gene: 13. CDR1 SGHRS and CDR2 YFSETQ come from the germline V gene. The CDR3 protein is CASSKDPPSGSLNEQFF. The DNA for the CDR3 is TGCGCCAGCAGCAAAGACCCGCCTAGCGGGAGTCTCAATGAGCAGTTCTTC. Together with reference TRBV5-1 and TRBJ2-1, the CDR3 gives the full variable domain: KAGVTQTPRYLIKTRGQQVTLSCSPISGHRSVSWYQQTPGQGLQFLFEYFSETQRNKGNFPGRFSGRQFSNSRSEMNVSTLELGDSALYLCASSKDPPSGSLNEQFFGPGTRLTVL.

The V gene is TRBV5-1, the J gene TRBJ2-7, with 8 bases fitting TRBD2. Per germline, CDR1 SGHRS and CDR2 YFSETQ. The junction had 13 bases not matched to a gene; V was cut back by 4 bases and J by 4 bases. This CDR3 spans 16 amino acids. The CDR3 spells CASSVSGTRSSYEQYF. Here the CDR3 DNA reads TGCGCCAGCAGCGTTTCCGGGACTAGGAGTTCATACGAGCAGTACTTC.

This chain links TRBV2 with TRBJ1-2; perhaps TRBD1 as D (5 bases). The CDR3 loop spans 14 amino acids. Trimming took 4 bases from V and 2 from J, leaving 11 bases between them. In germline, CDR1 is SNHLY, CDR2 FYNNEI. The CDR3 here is CASSARAPNYGYTF. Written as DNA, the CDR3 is TGTGCCAGCAGTGCCAGGGCGCCGAACTATGGCTACACCTTC.

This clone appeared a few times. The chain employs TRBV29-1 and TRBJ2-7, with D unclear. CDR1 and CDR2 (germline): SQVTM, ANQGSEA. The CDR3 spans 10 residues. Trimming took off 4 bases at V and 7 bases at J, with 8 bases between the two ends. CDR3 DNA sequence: TGCAGCGTTGGAGAGCGTGAGCAGTACTTC. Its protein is CSVGEREQYF.

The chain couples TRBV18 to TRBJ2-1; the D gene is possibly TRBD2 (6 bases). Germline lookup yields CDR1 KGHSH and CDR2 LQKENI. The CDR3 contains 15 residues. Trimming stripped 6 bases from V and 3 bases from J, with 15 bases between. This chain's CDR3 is CASSTGSSFYNEQFF. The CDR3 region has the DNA TGTGCCAGCTCGACCGGGAGTTCATTCTACAATGAGCAGTTCTTC.

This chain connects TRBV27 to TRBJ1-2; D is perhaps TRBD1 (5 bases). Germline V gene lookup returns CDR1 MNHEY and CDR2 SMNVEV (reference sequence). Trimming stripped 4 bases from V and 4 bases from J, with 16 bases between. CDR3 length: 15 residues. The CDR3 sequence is CASSSSWGQGYGYTF. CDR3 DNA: TGTGCCAGCAGTTCGTCATGGGGCCAGGGCTATGGCTACACCTTC.

In DNA, the CDR3 is TGTGCCAGCAGGCCATTCGGCGGCCAAGAGACCCAGTACTTC. It codes for CASRPFGGQETQYF. This chain links TRBV13 with TRBJ2-5; D gene ambiguous. The CDR3 extends over 14 amino acids. The V and J ends lost 6 bases and 1 base respectively, with 12 bases between them. Germline CDR1 is PRHDT and CDR2 is FYEKMQ (reference sequence).

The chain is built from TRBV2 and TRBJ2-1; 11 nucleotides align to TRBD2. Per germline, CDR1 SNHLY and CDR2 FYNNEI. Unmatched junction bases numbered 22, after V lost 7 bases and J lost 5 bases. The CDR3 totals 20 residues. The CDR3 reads CASIFGTSGEPTGFHNEQFF. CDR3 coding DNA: TGTGCCAGCATTTTCGGGACTAGCGGAGAACCCACTGGTTTCCACAATGAGCAGTTCTTC.

The CDR3 DNA follows: TGTGCCAGCAGCCGAAGGGACTTCAGCACAGATACGCAGTATTTT. Protein: CASSRRDFSTDTQYF. V usage is TRBV5-4 and J usage is TRBJ2-3; tentatively, D is TRBD2 (6 bases). CDR3 length equals 15 residues. Germline CDR1 is SGHNT and CDR2 is YYREEE (reference sequence). Trimming cost V 4 bases and J 0 bases, with 12 bases left between them.

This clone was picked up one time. This CDR3 reads CASEHVMNTEAFF. Written as DNA, the CDR3 is TGTGCCAGCGAACACGTCATGAACACTGAAGCTTTCTTT. The chain couples TRBV6-1 to TRBJ1-1; D not resolved. The length of the CDR3 is 13 residues. Germline assignment: CDR1 MNHNS and CDR2 SASEGT. The ends were cut back, 8 bases at V and 0 bases at J, with 10 bases in the middle.

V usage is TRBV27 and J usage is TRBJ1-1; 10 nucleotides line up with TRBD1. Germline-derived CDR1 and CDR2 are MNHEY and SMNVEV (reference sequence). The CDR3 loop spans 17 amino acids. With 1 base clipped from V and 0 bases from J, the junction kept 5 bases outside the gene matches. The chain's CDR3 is CASSLFWDRGVNTEAFF. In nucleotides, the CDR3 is TGTGCCAGCAGTTTATTTTGGGACAGGGGAGTGAACACTGAAGCTTTCTTT.

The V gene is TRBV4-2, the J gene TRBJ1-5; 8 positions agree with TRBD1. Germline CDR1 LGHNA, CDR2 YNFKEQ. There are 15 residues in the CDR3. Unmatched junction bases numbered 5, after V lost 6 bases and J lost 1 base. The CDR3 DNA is TGTGCCAGCAGTTGGGACAGGATGAGCAATCAGCCCCAGCATTTT. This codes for CASSWDRMSNQPQHF.

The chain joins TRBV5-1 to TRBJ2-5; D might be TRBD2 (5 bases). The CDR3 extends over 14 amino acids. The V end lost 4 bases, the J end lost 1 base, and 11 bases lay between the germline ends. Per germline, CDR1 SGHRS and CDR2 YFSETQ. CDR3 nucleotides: TGCGCCAGCAGCCCCGCCAGCGGCCAAGAGACCCAGTACTTC. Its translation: CASSPASGQETQYF.

The CDR3 DNA reads TGTGCCAGCAGCGCCGCCGGGACAGGGTACAATGAGCAGTTCTTC. Translation: CASSAAGTGYNEQFF. The V gene is TRBV5-6, the J gene TRBJ2-1, with TRBD1 matching 9 bases. In germline, CDR1 is SGHDT, CDR2 YYEEEE. This CDR3 has 15 amino acids. With V trimmed by 4 bases and J by 4 bases, 6 bases remained unmatched.

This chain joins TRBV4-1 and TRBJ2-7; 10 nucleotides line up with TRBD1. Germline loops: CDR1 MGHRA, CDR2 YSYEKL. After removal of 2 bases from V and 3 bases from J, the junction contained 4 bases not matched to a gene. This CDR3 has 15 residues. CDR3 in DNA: TGCGCCAGCAGCCAATTAGACAGGGGGCTCTACGAGCAGTACTTC. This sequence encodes CASSQLDRGLYEQYF.

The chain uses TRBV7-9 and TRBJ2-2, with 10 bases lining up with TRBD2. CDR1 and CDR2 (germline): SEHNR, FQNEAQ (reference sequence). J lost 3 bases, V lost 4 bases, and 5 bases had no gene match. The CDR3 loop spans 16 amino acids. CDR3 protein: CASSSRTSGYTGELFF. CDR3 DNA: TGTGCCAGCAGCTCCCGGACTAGCGGATACACCGGGGAGCTGTTTTTT.

The CDR3: CAISASEGQLYEQYF. The CDR3 DNA reads TGTGCCATCAGTGCATCGGAGGGACAGCTCTACGAGCAGTACTTC. This sequence joins TRBV10-3 and TRBJ2-7; weak D call: TRBD1 (7 bases). Germline CDR1 and CDR2: ENHRY and SYGVKD. This CDR3 comprises 15 residues. V lost 4 bases and J lost 3, with 16 bases in between.

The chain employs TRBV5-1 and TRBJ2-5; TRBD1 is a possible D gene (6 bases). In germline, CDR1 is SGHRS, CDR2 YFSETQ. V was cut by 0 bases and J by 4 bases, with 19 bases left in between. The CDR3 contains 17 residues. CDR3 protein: CASSLAGQKSTGETQYF. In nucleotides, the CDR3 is TGCGCCAGCAGCTTGGCGGGACAAAAGTCGACAGGAGAGACCCAGTACTTC.

The CDR3 sequence is CASSPYPGTTQPQHF. CDR3 coding DNA: TGTGCCAGCTCACCTTATCCCGGGACAACTCAGCCCCAGCATTTT. The chain carries TRBV18 and TRBJ1-5; TRBD1 is a possible D gene (6 bases). The CDR3 is made up of 15 amino acids. Germline V lookup: CDR1 KGHSH, CDR2 LQKENI. The V end lost 3 bases, the J end lost 6 bases, and 15 bases lay between the germline ends.